The T cell receptor (beta chain) described here comes from a study of blood T cell repertoires in COVID-19. The study recruited people aged about 18 to 90 years across about two dozen US areas. Original processing methods: Amplification from reference gene primers served as the basis for estimated nucleated cell counts. Some clones are missing from TCRdb's copy, which holds only in-frame ones; the method was immunoSEQ multiplex PCR. The V and J calls and clone size come from that table; D and trimming were worked out from the DNA. The sample comprises 280,000 or so clones, approximately 90% of which are singletons, and 5.5% to 7% rests with the top ten. Germline V gene sequence: CDR1 KGHSH, CDR2 LQKENI. V dropped 3 bases and J dropped 8 bases, with 13 bases sitting between them. There are 13 residues in the CDR3.

The specimen sequenced was PBMCs or T cells enriched from blood (not recorded which). The TCR comes from a woman aged 40 to 50 who had recovered from COVID-19. The chain uses TRBV18 and TRBJ1-1, with D unresolved. The CDR3 DNA sequence: TGTGCCAGCTCACCTAATCGGGGAGCCGAAGCTTTCTTT. Translated, it gives CASSPNRGAEAFF.